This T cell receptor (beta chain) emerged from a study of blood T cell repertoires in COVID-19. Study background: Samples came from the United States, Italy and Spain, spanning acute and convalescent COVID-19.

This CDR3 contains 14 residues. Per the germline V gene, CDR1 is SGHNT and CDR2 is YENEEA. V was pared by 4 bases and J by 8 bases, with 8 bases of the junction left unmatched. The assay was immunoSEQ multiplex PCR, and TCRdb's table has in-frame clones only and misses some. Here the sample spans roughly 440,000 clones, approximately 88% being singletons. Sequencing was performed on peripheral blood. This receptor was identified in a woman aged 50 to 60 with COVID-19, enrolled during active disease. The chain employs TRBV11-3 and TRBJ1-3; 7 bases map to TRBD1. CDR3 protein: CASSSGQVGDTIYF. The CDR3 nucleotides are TGTGCCAGCAGCTCCGGACAGGTCGGGGACACCATATATTTT.